This T cell receptor (beta chain) was sequenced in a study of cytomegalovirus exposure and HLA in healthy donors (dated by TCRdb to between 2016 and 2019). With respect to the entire study: According to an earlier analysis of a few hundred of the donors, 200 million or so T cells yielded roughly 110 million unique TCR beta sequences and about 300 Gb of sequence data. An early release covering approximately 600 HLA-typed donors comprised approximately 290 gigabases of sequencing data and tens of millions of unique TCR sequences. Among the roughly 400 genotyped donors, around 81% belonged to the genetic ancestry cluster associated with self-reported Caucasian donors. The study aimed to test whether cataloging public T cell receptors could reveal signatures of past pathogen exposure. The T cell repertoires of around 730 subjects were profiled by immunosequencing and related to cytomegalovirus serostatus. A separate validation cohort of about 110 different subjects was used in addition to the roughly 700-subject first cohort. The study combined high-throughput TCR immunosequencing, statistical association of individual TCRs with disease status, and machine learning to predict cytomegalovirus infection status. A later analysis re-analyzed previously published TCR beta repertoires from 666 donors and added high-resolution HLA genotyping to study TCR occurrence patterns. Rather than using new phenotypic data, the later analysis identified candidate immune exposures from TCR beta sequences and from how often those sequences occurred across donors. In an earlier analysis of 587 of the donors, high-throughput TCR beta sequencing was used to judge whether each TCR beta V gene segment behaved as functional or pseudogenic. Donor age, sex, ethnicity and CMV serostatus were compiled together with the repertoire data. In a later genetic analysis, genome-wide SNP genotypes for about three fifths of the roughly 670 donors were used, and that subset was treated as a discovery cohort. Every repertoire in the discovery cohort had been generated on one and the same sequencing platform. HLA typing included class I and class II loci at four-digit resolution. The number of typed donors differed by locus: 629-630 for A, B, C, DRB1 and DQB1; 500 to 550 for DQA1; approximately 610 for DPA1; and about 450 for DPB1. Because of strong linkage in the cohort, roughly five DR-DQ haplotypes were treated as single units for association and clustering. Among about 410 genotyped donors of the cohort, an average of approximately 220,000 unique TCR beta nucleotide sequences was sequenced per donor, of which approximately 18% were non-productive. The paper as a whole reports these results and caveats: This cohort had only TCR beta chains sequenced, and the lack of alpha or paired-chain data limited which features could be detected. A further reported finding was that TCR beta sequences accurately predicted the HLA-A and HLA-B alleles for most subjects in the first cohort. The classifier was reported to diagnose cytomegalovirus status with high specificity and sensitivity in both the original and validation cohorts. According to a later genetic analysis, donors in an Asian-associated ancestry cluster had fewer N-insertions in productive TCRs than the roughly 660-donor mean. A later analysis found that most CMV-associated TCR beta chains appeared HLA-restricted, with HLA associations seemingly driven largely by CMV exposure. A later genetic analysis associated a missense DCLRE1C variant with V-gene and J-gene trimming of TCR beta chains, and an independent cohort replicated the association. In a later analysis, around 17,000 TCR beta sequences were associated with specific HLA alleles at a false discovery rate of 0.05. About 15 rarely observed V segments, including chromosome 9 orphons, were excluded from the earlier analysis of approximately 500 of the donors because counts were too low. CMV serostatus was the only immune exposure information available for the cohort. Broadly in line with IMGT annotations, most TCR beta V segments showed up in productive rearrangements about 87% or about 30% of the time in an earlier analysis of around 600 of the donors. The authors suggested that the approach could potentially be extended to other disease states and immunological phenotypes. Sequencing depth was assumed to be roughly uniform across donors in the presence/absence analyses, though that assumption may not hold. Because the 87-base-pair reads could not distinguish some IMGT-functional V segments, including TRBV6-2 and TRBV6-3, those segments were excluded. Because HLA typing was unavailable for some donors at each locus, only the typed subset was used in association tests. A group of highly shared sequence variants was considered likely to be a technical artifact of the sequencing pipeline. Three of the identified cytomegalovirus-associated TCR beta chains were confirmed in vitro to be specific for cytomegalovirus antigens. When HLA alleles, especially DR and DQ, strongly co-occurred, attributing TCR associations to individual alleles was difficult. A total of 150 or so TCR beta chains were listed by the study as associated with cytomegalovirus. In a later analysis, the rate of TCR association differed among HLA loci, with DRB1 alleles having the most associated TCRs and HLA-C alleles having the fewest. In a later analysis, HLA-associated TCR beta chains showed more clonal expansion and lower generation probabilities than non-associated chains that were equally common. Linkage disequilibrium might explain the correlated functional status among segregating V segments, but an unknown experimental factor could not be excluded. Most TCR sequences were seen in very few donors, while some public TCRs were found in many individuals. According to a later analysis, parvovirus B19, influenza, CMV and Epstein-Barr virus appeared linked to several top co-occurrence clusters.

Regarding this clone: Its cognate antigen has yet to be identified. Nothing much larger sits one base from this clone, and base qualities are not available.

Library prep was done by the immunoSEQ multiplex PCR assay. A mixture of 60 forward primers for TCR Vbeta segments and 13 reverse primers for TCR Jbeta segments was used in the multiplex PCR. Amplification of the CDR3 region of rearranged TCR beta genes was performed with a multiplex PCR assay on genomic DNA. Amplified TCR beta libraries were sequenced as 87-base-pair reads on the Illumina HiSeq System. Under the source paper's analysis protocol: In a later analysis, 80 million or so unique TCR beta chains were counted across the approximately 620 repertoires, and roughly 11 million of these chains were shared by at least two donors. Raw reads were error-corrected and collapsed into unique sequences with a nearest-neighbor algorithm that merged closely related sequences to remove PCR and sequencing errors. CDR3 sequences were aligned to IMGT reference sequences to assign V, D and J gene segments. For a sequence to be retained, at least a six-nucleotide match to both a V gene segment and a J gene segment was required. Rearrangements were called productive when the CDR3 lacked stop codons and stayed in frame with V and J; all others were non-productive. Following IMGT convention, CDR3 was defined as the stretch from the second conserved V-encoded cysteine to the conserved J-encoded phenylalanine. The earlier analysis of some 580 of the donors excluded any sequence lacking an unambiguous match to a single V gene segment. An earlier analysis of 500 to 600 of the donors classified V segments as functional when productive rearrangements were above 56.7% and as segregating when the standard deviation between donors was above 5%. A statistical classification framework was built to diagnose cytomegalovirus status from the catalog of TCR beta chain sequences. In a later analysis, V and J genes were assigned by comparing TCR nucleotide sequences against IMGT/GENE-DB human TR gene sequences. Using the TCRdist pipeline, a later analysis assigned CDR3 sequences along with most-parsimonious VDJ recombination scenarios. A later analysis defined each TCR beta chain by its CDR3 amino acid sequence plus V-gene family, and excluded reads lacking a unique V-gene family. A later analysis removed 592 highly shared, low-generation-probability nucleotide sequences to deal with suspected cross-contamination and a sequencing artifact. For each public chain, a later analysis derived a clonal expansion index from normalized ranks of inferred template counts within each repertoire. Generation probabilities in a later analysis came from a VDJ recombination model fitted to out-of-frame rearrangements, and those results were checked against IGoR. Hypergeometric tests were used in a later analysis to score TCR-TCR, TCR-HLA and TCR-CMV co-occurrence, with a repertoire-size bias correction applied to the TCR pairs. A later analysis estimated false discovery rates by permuting HLA or CMV assignments 20 times. A later analysis grouped co-occurring TCRs with DBSCAN, adding TCRdist sequence similarity when clustering within HLA-allele-positive subsets. For co-occurrence clustering, repertoires with fewer than 30,000 or more than 120,000 public chains were excluded, along with several repertoires with anomalous nucleotide sharing. TCRdb obtained this table from immuneACCESS and retained in-frame rearrangements with V and J assigned. These tables miss some clones; where compared with another copy, unresolved V genes account for less than half of the shortfall, and the remainder is unexplained. V, J and clone size are those of that table, while D and trimming were read from the DNA. This sample is represented by more than 150,000 clones; approximately 84% of them were singletons. Of the sample, approximately 6% is held by the ten largest clones.

In total, about 650 healthy bone marrow donors made up the cohort. All cohort members were sampled while nominally healthy, although unrecorded immune exposures were likely present. The donor was CMV seropositive and belonged to the group of more than 250 seropositive cohort members. A peripheral blood sample was provided by each donor, and peripheral blood mononuclear cells were used for TCR beta sequencing. Genomic DNA was extracted from the blood cell samples with the Qiagen DNeasy Blood Extraction Kit. V sheds 2 bases and J sheds 0 bases, leaving 7 bases between their ends. The CDR3 numbers 14 residues from cysteine through phenylalanine. The retained sequence is limited to the CDR3, 42 bases, with the frame set at the first base. The germline V gene (reference sequence) gives CDR1 as LNHDA and CDR2 as SQIVND.

The V and J segments used are TRBV19 and TRBJ2-5, with TRBD2 as a weak D call on 5 bases. This TCR derives from a woman aged 25 to 39 in good health and CMV-seropositive. Sample: PBMCs. At the DNA level, the sequence is TGTGCCAGTAGTATAAGCGGCCACCAAGAGACCCAGTACTTC. Translated, this gives CASSISGHQETQYF.